These 30 T cell receptor beta chains originate from one sample sequenced in a study of T cell clonotyping in hematopoietic cell transplantation. Method: immunoSEQ multiplex PCR; TCRdb's copy keeps in-frame clones and lacks some. This table has approximately 30,000 clones, approximately 96% appearing once. Material: peripheral blood mononuclear cells. The receptors originated from a man over 45 in good health. Some clones in this sample may be carry-over from other donors' samples.

The V gene is TRBV6-5, the J gene TRBJ2-1, with 10 bases that match TRBD2. Germline V gene lookup returns CDR1 MNHEY and CDR2 SVGAGI. CDR3 length: 15 residues. The junction had 6 bases not matched to a gene; V was cut back by 6 bases and J by 4 bases. The CDR3 protein is CASRSGGAGYNEQFF. The CDR3 DNA is TGTGCCAGCAGGAGCGGGGGGGCCGGTTACAATGAGCAGTTCTTC.

The chain uses TRBV6-1 and TRBJ2-1; D may be TRBD2 (5 bases). Deletions cut 2 bases from V and 3 bases from J, with 11 bases between. CDR1 MNHNS and CDR2 SASEGT come from the germline V gene. The CDR3 consists of 15 residues. CDR3 in DNA: TGTGCCAGCAGTGAACTGGGAGAATTCTACAATGAGCAGTTCTTC. This sequence encodes CASSELGEFYNEQFF.

The chain couples TRBV19 to TRBJ1-5; no clear D gene. This CDR3 has 18 residues. Germline V CDR1 and CDR2: LNHDA, SQIVND (reference sequence). The ends were cut back, 3 bases at V and 4 bases at J, with 22 bases in the middle. CDR3 bases: TGTGCCAGTAGTATCTCAGGTGGGATTGTTGGGTCAAATCAGCCCCAGCATTTT. Protein product: CASSISGGIVGSNQPQHF.

The chain joins TRBV2 to TRBJ2-5; 8 nucleotides agree with TRBD2. Germline CDR1 is SNHLY and CDR2 is FYNNEI. This CDR3 is built from 15 residues. V trimming: 6 bases; J trimming: 5 bases; junction bases outside the gene matches: 11. The CDR3 region has the DNA TGTGCCAGCAGCTCACGGGGGGGCATGAAGGAGACCCAGTACTTC. Its translation: CASSSRGGMKETQYF.

In its sample, this clone was seen once. The chain combines TRBV4-3 with TRBJ2-7, with 9 positions matching TRBD1. Germline values: CDR1 LGHNA, CDR2 YSLEER. This CDR3 is 14 amino acids long. V gave up 5 bases and J gave up 6 bases; unmatched junction bases: 8. In nucleotides, the CDR3 is TGCGCCAGCAGCAAGGACAGGGGTATTGCCGAGCAGTACTTC. This gives the protein CASSKDRGIAEQYF.

The chain employs TRBV29-1 and TRBJ2-5, with TRBD2 matching 9 bases. The junction had 1 base not matched to a gene; V was cut back by 7 bases and J by 4 bases. CDR3 size: 11 residues. Germline CDR1 reads SQVTM; CDR2 reads ANQGSEA. CDR3 in amino acids: CSGGLAETQYF. The CDR3 coding sequence is TGCAGCGGGGGACTAGCAGAGACCCAGTACTTC.

This chain uses TRBV29-1 with TRBJ1-2; the match to TRBD1 covers 7 bases. The CDR3 is 11 residues long. The trim removed 7 bases at V and 8 bases at J, leaving 7 bases unmatched. The germline CDR1 and CDR2 sequences are SQVTM and ANQGSEA. CDR3 protein: CSDRQGRGYTF. CDR3 nucleotides: TGCAGCGATCGACAGGGAAGGGGCTACACCTTC.

CDR3 sequence (DNA): TGTGCCAGCAGCCCAACATGGAGGGAAGCTTTCTTT. Its translation: CASSPTWREAFF. The rearrangement links TRBV6-5 to TRBJ1-1; D is unresolved. There are 12 residues in the CDR3. The V and J ends lost 6 bases and 8 bases respectively, with 13 bases between them. The germline gives CDR1 MNHEY, CDR2 SVGAGI.

J is TRBJ2-7 and V is TRBV5-4; the D call may be TRBD1 or TRBD2 (6 bases each). The ends were cut back, 1 base at V and 0 bases at J, with 11 bases in the middle. CDR1 SGHNT and CDR2 YYREEE come from the germline V gene (reference sequence). The CDR3 extends over 15 amino acids. The DNA for the CDR3 is TGTGCCAGCAGCTTGCCGGGGGCCAGCTCCTACGAGCAGTACTTC. Translation: CASSLPGASSYEQYF.

The V gene is TRBV19, the J gene TRBJ1-5; TRBD1 aligns across 11 bases. CDR3 length equals 17 residues. CDR1 is LNHDA and CDR2 is SQIVND in the germline V gene (reference sequence). Germline trimming cut 6 bases from V and 3 bases from J; bases unmatched to any gene: 10. The CDR3 protein is CASSGRTGGGPNQPQHF. DNA of the CDR3: TGTGCCAGTAGCGGTAGGACAGGGGGCGGCCCCAATCAGCCCCAGCATTTT.

V usage is TRBV7-2 and J usage is TRBJ2-7, with 10 positions matching TRBD1. V lost 3 bases, J lost 2 bases, and 7 bases stayed unmatched. Germline loops: CDR1 SGHTA, CDR2 FQGNSA. The CDR3 spans 16 residues. For the CDR3, the DNA is TGTGCCAGCAGCTTGGGACCGGGACAGGGGACCTACGAGCAGTACTTC. Its translation: CASSLGPGQGTYEQYF.

This chain joins TRBV19 and TRBJ1-1; a weak D match, TRBD1 (5 bases). Deletions cut 3 bases from V and 4 bases from J, with 18 bases between. Germline V lookup: CDR1 LNHDA, CDR2 SQIVND (reference sequence). The CDR3 is 16 residues long. The CDR3: CASSIPGRAYGTEAFF. The CDR3 DNA follows: TGTGCCAGTAGTATTCCGGGACGGGCTTATGGCACTGAAGCTTTCTTT.

J is TRBJ2-7 and V is TRBV25-1, with a possible D match to TRBD2 (6 bases). Germline loops: CDR1 MGHDK, CDR2 SYGVNS. V was clipped by 5 bases and J by 4 bases, with 15 bases between them. This CDR3 has 14 amino acids. For the CDR3, the DNA is TGTGCCAGCAGTTCTTTCCTTGCGGGGTACGAGCAGTACTTC. This codes for CASSSFLAGYEQYF.

The chain carries TRBV19 and TRBJ1-5; no reliable D call. V gave up 4 bases and J gave up 11 bases, with 15 bases separating them. CDR1 is LNHDA, CDR2 SQIVND, per germline (reference sequence). CDR3 size: 13 residues. In DNA form, the CDR3 reads TGTGCCAGTAGTAACTTTGGGTTAGAGGCCCAGCATTTT. This gives the protein CASSNFGLEAQHF.

This clone has only one observation. The chain links TRBV14 to TRBJ2-7; D remains unclear. Trimming left V 4 bases short and J 3 bases short, with 7 bases between. CDR1 SGHDN and CDR2 FVKESK come from the germline V gene. CDR3 length: 12 amino acids. The CDR3 sequence is CASSPNFYEQYF. The CDR3 DNA sequence: TGTGCCAGCAGCCCGAATTTCTACGAGCAGTACTTC.

The chain joins TRBV6-1 to TRBJ1-5; D ambiguous. CDR1 MNHNS and CDR2 SASEGT come from the germline V gene. V was cut by 5 bases and J by 0 bases, with 11 bases left in between. The CDR3 consists of 15 residues. In nucleotides, the CDR3 is TGTGCCAGCAGTTCTTCAGTCCTTAGCAATCAGCCCCAGCATTTT. Encoded protein: CASSSSVLSNQPQHF.

CDR3 protein: CASSRRRASNEKLFF. The DNA for the CDR3 is TGTGCCAGCAGCCGAAGGCGGGCCTCTAATGAAAAACTGTTTTTT. The genes are TRBV14 and TRBJ1-4; no reliable D call. Germline CDR1 and CDR2: SGHDN and FVKESK. Trimming removed 4 bases at V and 3 bases at J, with 12 bases between. The CDR3 length is 15 residues. Supplemented by reference TRBV14 and TRBJ1-4, the full variable domain reads EAGVTQFPSHSVIEKGQTVTLRCDPISGHDNLYWYRRVMGKEIKFLLHFVKESKQDESGMPNNRFLAERTGGTYSTLKVQPAELEDSGVYFCASSRRRASNEKLFFGSGTQLSVL.

The chain combines TRBV7-6 with TRBJ1-4; 7 bases are a match to TRBD1. The CDR3 spans 16 residues. Germline CDR1 is SGHVS and CDR2 is FNYEAQ. J was trimmed by 8 bases and V by 5 bases; bases with no gene match: 14. DNA of the CDR3: TGTGCCAGCAGCGCACCGAAAGGGGGCCGAAGCGAAAAACTGTTTTTT. This sequence encodes CASSAPKGGRSEKLFF. Full variable domain (rest looked up from reference TRBV7-6 and TRBJ1-4): GAGVSQSPRYKVTKRGQDVALRCDPISGHVSLYWYRQALGQGPEFLTYFNYEAQQDKSGLPNDRFSAERPEGSISTLTIQRTEQRDSAMYRCASSAPKGGRSEKLFFGSGTQLSVL.

V usage is TRBV2 and J usage is TRBJ2-3, with 9 bases aligning to TRBD1. V trimming: 5 bases; J trimming: 2 bases; junction bases outside the gene matches: 2. This CDR3 has 14 amino acids. CDR1 is SNHLY and CDR2 is FYNNEI in the germline V gene. CDR3 sequence (DNA): TGTGCCAGCAGTCGGACAGGGGTCACAGATACGCAGTATTTT. The encoded protein is CASSRTGVTDTQYF.

The J gene is TRBJ1-5, the V gene TRBV25-1; TRBD1 aligns across 7 bases. V shed 8 bases and J 2 bases; nucleotides not matched to a gene: 9. The germline CDR1 and CDR2 sequences are MGHDK and SYGVNS. This CDR3 is built from 15 residues. The CDR3 coding sequence is TGTGCCAGCTCCCAGGGGGGCTCGGGCAATCAGCCCCAGCATTTT. It is translated as CASSQGGSGNQPQHF.

CDR3 in amino acids: CASSPGATYEQYF. The CDR3 nucleotides are TGTGCCAGCAGCCCCGGGGCGACCTACGAGCAGTACTTC. This chain uses TRBV27 with TRBJ2-7; D is possibly TRBD1 or TRBD2 (5 bases each). The V gene's germline CDR1 is MNHEY and CDR2 SMNVEV (reference sequence). Deletions cut 6 bases from V and 2 bases from J, with 11 bases between. This CDR3 is built from 13 residues.

This chain links TRBV5-4 with TRBJ1-3; D unclear. This CDR3 is built from 15 residues. Germline V gene lookup returns CDR1 SGHNT and CDR2 YYREEE (reference sequence). The V end lost 4 bases, the J end lost 1 base, and 12 bases lay between the germline ends. DNA of the CDR3: TGTGCCAGCAGCCAAGGATGGGGTTCTGGAAACACCATATATTTT. Translating gives CASSQGWGSGNTIYF.

V and J are TRBV9 and TRBJ2-5; 8 positions match TRBD1. This CDR3 has 17 amino acids. From germline, CDR1 is SGDLS and CDR2 YYNGEE. Trimming at V came to 3 bases and at J to 2 bases, leaving 12 bases not matched to a gene. In DNA, the CDR3 is TGTGCCAGCAGCGCAGCCATGGGACAGGCGATACAAGAGACCCAGTACTTC. This gives the protein CASSAAMGQAIQETQYF. Supplemented by reference TRBV9 and TRBJ2-5, the full variable domain reads DSGVTQTPKHLITATGQRVTLRCSPRSGDLSVYWYQQSLDQGLQFLIQYYNGEERAKGNILERFSAQQFPDLHSELNLSSLELGDSALYFCASSAAMGQAIQETQYFGPGTRLLVL.

The DNA of the CDR3 is TGTGCCAGCAGCTTTGGTAATTCACCCCTCCACTTT. Encoded protein: CASSFGNSPLHF. The J gene is TRBJ1-6, the V gene TRBV7-9; D is unresolved. The CDR3 extends over 12 amino acids. V shed 3 bases and J shed 6 bases, with 3 bases lying between them. Germline V gene data show CDR1 as SEHNR and CDR2 as FQNEAQ (reference sequence).

The CDR3 DNA reads as TGTGCCAGCAGTCCCACCGGGACAGGGGGCACTGAGCAGTTCTTC. Residues: CASSPTGTGGTEQFF. The V and J genes are TRBV28 and TRBJ2-1, with 12 bases aligning to TRBD1. CDR3 size: 15 residues. The V and J ends lost 5 bases and 9 bases, in that order; junction bases with no gene match: 8. Germline lookup yields CDR1 MDHEN and CDR2 SYDVKM.

The V gene is TRBV9, the J gene TRBJ1-5, with D hard to call. The germline V gene encodes CDR1 SGDLS and CDR2 YYNGEE. The germline V and J ends were trimmed by 0 bases and 3 bases, with 10 bases remaining between them. The CDR3 has 15 amino acids. This chain's CDR3 is CASSVGPGNNQPQHF. CDR3 nucleotides: TGTGCCAGCAGCGTAGGTCCGGGAAACAATCAGCCCCAGCATTTT.

This sequence joins TRBV2 and TRBJ2-3, with a tentative D call TRBD2 (6 bases). CDR1 is SNHLY and CDR2 is FYNNEI in the germline V gene. The length of the CDR3 is 11 residues. Trimming removed 3 bases at V and 8 bases at J, with 6 bases between. In DNA, the CDR3 is TGTGCCAGCAGTGAGGGAGGTACGCAGTATTTT. This sequence encodes CASSEGGTQYF.

This chain joins TRBV2 and TRBJ2-2, with 10 positions matching TRBD1. The J segment lost 6 bases and the V segment lost 7 bases, leaving 5 bases of the junction unmatched. There are 14 residues in the CDR3. Germline CDR1 and CDR2: SNHLY and FYNNEI. CDR3 DNA: TGTGCCAGCACCGGGACAGGGGCCCCCGGGGAGCTGTTTTTT. Translated, it gives CASTGTGAPGELFF.

The chain uses TRBV7-2 and TRBJ1-1; no reliable D call. This CDR3 is 13 amino acids long. Germline V gene data show CDR1 as SGHTA and CDR2 as FQGNSA. With 3 bases removed from V and 3 bases from J, the gap between germline ends came to 8 bases. The CDR3 DNA reads as TGTGCCAGCAGCTTTACACGGGACACTGAAGCTTTCTTT. Encoded protein: CASSFTRDTEAFF.

V gene TRBV7-8 combines with J gene TRBJ1-2, with D perhaps TRBD1 (5 bases). This CDR3 contains 16 residues. The V and J ends lost 1 base and 3 bases respectively, with 15 bases between them. CDR1 and CDR2 from the germline V gene are SGHVS and FQNEAQ. The CDR3 reads CASSLEGSRFDYGYTF. The CDR3 DNA sequence: TGTGCCAGCAGCTTAGAGGGGAGTCGGTTCGACTATGGCTACACCTTC.